Below, one TCR beta chain is given with its context. The sample belongs to a study of T cell changes during pregnancy in multiple sclerosis. The repertoire was sequenced with immunoSEQ multiplex PCR; TCRdb's copy has only in-frame clones and lacks some. The repertoire consists of around 50,000 clones, with around nine tenths occurring once and the leading ten covering about 5.4%. Losses at the gene ends were 2 bases for V and 3 bases for J; bases not matched to a gene: 7. Germline values: CDR1 SGHNT, CDR2 YYREEE (reference sequence). There are 15 residues in the CDR3. The chain carries TRBV5-4 and TRBJ1-2; 7 nucleotides align to TRBD1. The origin of this receptor is a human donor whose cells served as feeder cells for cultures in a pregnancy study. The sequenced sample was peripheral blood from another person, used as feeder cells. Here the CDR3 reads CASSLSGRGDYGYTF. The CDR3 bases are TGTGCCAGCAGCTTAAGCGGCAGGGGGGACTATGGCTACACCTTC.